The source of this TCR beta chain is a study of glioma-infiltrating T cells. The iRepertoire nested amplicon-rescue multiplex PCR amplified TCR alpha and beta CDR3s from RNA. TCRdb redid the calling of the multiplex PCR reads with MiXCR, one entry per CDR3 protein. Of 150,000 to 200,000 distinct CDR3 sequences listed, about 46% were seen once; the top ten hold around 4.9%. Sequenced: glioma tissue, nonneoplastic brain tissue, or PBMCs (not recorded which). This sequence was found in a human donor with low-grade glioma or glioblastoma, undergoing nonglioma brain surgery, or in good health (not recorded which).

CDR3 amino acids: CASSPGRGWNQPQHF. The DNA of the CDR3 is TGTGCCAGTAGTCCAGGTAGGGGATGGAATCAGCCCCAGCATTTT. The rearrangement uses TRBV19 and TRBJ1-5, with TRBD1 as a possible D gene (5 bases). This CDR3 is built from 15 residues. V was pared by 5 bases and J by 4 bases, with 15 bases between. The germline gives CDR1 LNHDA, CDR2 SQIVND (reference sequence).